One and the same sample provided the 11 T cell receptor beta chains below, sequenced in a study of metastatic and nonmetastatic thyroid tumors (TCRdb year 2020). None of the patients had been given any treatment before thyroid surgery. Library method: PCR. The reads were generated on an Illumina HiSeq 4000. In-frame beta chains were kept once TCRdb had trimmed the public reads at Q25 with fastp and called clones with MiXCR. This sample holds about 13,000 clones; 25% to 40% were observed only once. The ten most abundant clones make up roughly 12% of the sample. The source material was tumor tissue. These receptors came from a male donor with papillary thyroid cancer or a benign thyroid nodule (not recorded which). Some clones in this sample may be carry-over from other donors' samples.

The J gene is TRBJ1-2, the V gene TRBV28; D is perhaps TRBD1 (5 bases). Germline lookup yields CDR1 MDHEN and CDR2 SYDVKM. V was clipped by 5 bases and J by 2 bases, with 15 bases between them. This CDR3 has 15 residues. The chain's CDR3 is CASSPGTEPNYGYTF. The CDR3 DNA follows: TGTGCCAGCAGTCCCGGGACGGAGCCAAACTATGGCTACACCTTC.

This clone was observed a few times. V usage is TRBV27 and J usage is TRBJ2-1; unclear D gene. Per the germline V gene, CDR1 is MNHEY and CDR2 is SMNVEV (reference sequence). V dropped 0 bases and J dropped 4 bases, with 7 bases sitting between them. This CDR3 spans 14 amino acids. CDR3 amino acids: CASSLSGGYNEQFF. In nucleotides, the CDR3 is TGTGCCAGCAGTTTATCCGGCGGTTACAATGAGCAGTTCTTC.

At least ten counts were recorded for this clone. The chain links TRBV3-1 to TRBJ2-3; 13 bases line up with TRBD2. Germline loops: CDR1 LGHDT, CDR2 YNNKEL (reference sequence). This CDR3 region has 18 residues. The V and J ends lost 4 bases and 5 bases, in that order; junction bases with no gene match: 12. The CDR3 is CASSLQTGTSGTLDTQYF. The CDR3 DNA is TGTGCCAGCAGCCTTCAAACCGGGACTAGCGGGACCCTAGATACGCAGTATTTT.

The V and J genes are TRBV30 and TRBJ1-6, with D unclear. Trimming stripped 4 bases from V and 7 bases from J, with 8 bases between. Germline CDR1 GTSNPN, CDR2 SVGIG (reference sequence). The CDR3 length is 12 residues. The CDR3 is CAWTMGNSPLHF. The CDR3 DNA reads as TGTGCCTGGACGATGGGGAATTCACCCCTCCACTTT.

V is TRBV20-1 and J is TRBJ2-2; the D call may be TRBD1 or TRBD2 (5 bases each). The CDR3 totals 16 residues. Germline loops: CDR1 DFQATT, CDR2 SNEGSKA (reference sequence). V shed 6 bases and J shed 0 bases, with 17 bases lying between them. The CDR3 sequence: CSADGTGNANTGELFF. Written as DNA, the CDR3 is TGCAGTGCCGACGGGACGGGAAACGCGAACACCGGGGAGCTGTTTTTT.

By sample share, this clone is large. The chain carries TRBV5-8 and TRBJ2-7; D is perhaps TRBD2 (6 bases). CDR3 length: 14 amino acids. V gave up 4 bases and J gave up 6 bases, with 17 bases separating them. From germline, CDR1 is SGHTS and CDR2 YDEGEE. In DNA form, the CDR3 reads TGTGCCAGCAGCCTAGAGAGGTCCGGGGGCGAGCAGTACTTC. Encoded protein: CASSLERSGGEQYF.

This clone has only a few counts. This chain uses TRBV10-3 with TRBJ1-1, with unresolved D. Germline V CDR1 and CDR2: ENHRY, SYGVKD. This CDR3 has 14 residues. The ends were cut back, 0 bases at V and 5 bases at J, with 10 bases in the middle. The CDR3 sequence is CAISESLEGTEAFF. DNA for the CDR3: TGTGCCATCAGTGAGTCGTTGGAAGGGACTGAAGCTTTCTTT.

The CDR3 sequence is CASSSILDSKNIQYF. CDR3 DNA sequence: TGCGCCAGCAGCTCGATACTAGATTCTAAAAACATTCAGTACTTC. The rearrangement joins TRBV5-1 to TRBJ2-4, with D possibly TRBD2 on 5 matching bases. Germline V gene lookup returns CDR1 SGHRS and CDR2 YFSETQ. Trimming pared 3 bases from V and 4 bases from J, leaving 14 bases between. The CDR3 totals 15 residues.

Here the CDR3 reads CASSEDFTQSQYEQYF. CDR3 nucleotide sequence: TGTGCCAGCAGTGAAGACTTTACCCAAAGTCAGTACGAGCAGTACTTC. The V and J genes are TRBV6-4 and TRBJ2-7; D is uncertain. CDR1 is MRHNA and CDR2 is SNTAGT in the germline V gene. The V gene lost 3 bases and the J gene lost 4 bases, with 19 bases spanning the gap. The CDR3 contains 16 residues.

This clone is categorized as large. The chain recombines TRBV11-2 with TRBJ1-2; TRBD1 is a possible D gene (6 bases). CDR1 and CDR2 (germline): SGHAT, FQNNGV. The germline V and J ends were trimmed by 1 base and 7 bases, with 10 bases remaining between them. The CDR3 is made up of 13 amino acids. In nucleotides, the CDR3 is TGTGCCAGCAGCTTAGCTCAGGGGTCTGGCTACACCTTC. Translated: CASSLAQGSGYTF.

This clone was recorded a few times. The chain has TRBV24-1 and TRBJ2-1, with a possible D match to TRBD2 (6 bases). V was pared by 4 bases and J by 6 bases, with 18 bases between. This CDR3 region has 16 residues. The germline CDR1 and CDR2 sequences are KGHDR and SFDVKD. The CDR3 loop is CATSEILGSAGNEQFF. DNA of the CDR3: TGTGCCACCAGTGAAATCTTGGGCTCAGCGGGCAATGAGCAGTTCTTC.